The subject of this entry is one T cell receptor beta chain. Its cognate antigen is unknown. 13 Jbeta primers and 60 Vbeta primers were used for the PCR. Profiling relied on immunoSEQ multiplex PCR, and the TCRdb table lists in-frame clones only, not all of them. The sample lists 150,000 to 200,000 clones, 70% to 80% seen once, with roughly 1.5% in the top ten. The sample comes from a study of cytomegalovirus exposure and HLA in healthy donors. Broader study findings: Cytomegalovirus-associated TCR beta chains were listed, numbering roughly 150. With further analysis later on, most CMV-associated TCR beta chains appeared HLA-restricted.

Trimming left V 7 bases short and J 6 bases short, with 11 bases between. The CDR3 is 11 residues long. Germline values: CDR1 DFQATT, CDR2 SNEGSKA (reference sequence). The clonotype was recovered from a man aged 18 to 29 in good health and CMV-seronegative. The rearrangement joins TRBV20-1 to TRBJ2-3; D is undetermined. The sequenced sample was PBMCs. The CDR3 region has the DNA TGCAGTGGGAGCAACGAGGATACGCAGTATTTT. This codes for CSGSNEDTQYF.